The rows below give T cell receptor beta chains drawn from one sample of a study of blood T cell repertoires in COVID-19. Produced via immunoSEQ multiplex PCR; TCRdb's table is partial and in-frame only. The sample consists of roughly 75,000 clones, 70% to 85% of them appearing once. What was sequenced was peripheral blood. These TCRs come from a woman between 65 and 79 years old with acute or convalescent COVID-19. Both conserved end residues are part of each CDR3. Fields, in order: J gene, D gene, V gene, clone size, CDR3 DNA, CDR3 protein. D genes are given only for firm matches. Clone size is not always given. Where it is, it says once, few, many or a class for expanded clones.

TRBJ2-5 | TRBD2 | TRBV7-2 | few | TGTGCCAGCAGCATTACTAGCGGGGGGGCCGGTGAGACCCAGTACTTC | CASSITSGGAGETQYF
TRBJ2-2 | TRBD2 | TRBV29-1 | . | TGCAGCGTTCTTGGCGGGAGGGGTAATGCCGGGGAGCTGTTTTTT | CSVLGGRGNAGELFF
TRBJ2-5 | TRBD1 | TRBV7-2 | . | TGTGCCAGCAGCCCCCGAAGACAGGGGGCGAGGTTGGGAGAGACCCAGTACTTC | CASSPRRQGARLGETQYF
TRBJ1-1 | TRBD1 | TRBV18 | . | TGTGCCAGCTCACCCTTAAGACAGGGCCTGAACACTGAAGCTTTCTTT | CASSPLRQGLNTEAFF
TRBJ1-3 | . | TRBV27 | once | TGTGCCAGCAGTTTAGCAGGGGTTGCTGGAAACACCATATATTTT | CASSLAGVAGNTIYF
TRBJ2-5 | . | TRBV7-2 | . | TGTGCCAGCAGCTTACAGGGGGGATTGGGAGAGACCCAGTACTTC | CASSLQGGLGETQYF
TRBJ2-7 | . | TRBV12-2 | . | TGTGCAAGTCGCCCGCCGGGACAGGGATCTCCGCCGTACTTC | CASRPPGQGSPPYF
TRBJ1-5 | . | TRBV10-3 | . | TGTGCCATCAGTGCAGCGTTGGGGGGGAATCAGCCCCAGCATTTT | CAISAALGGNQPQHF
TRBJ2-2 | TRBD2 | TRBV9 | . | TGTGCCAGCAGCGGAAGCGGGGGATTCACCGGGGAGCTGTTTTTT | CASSGSGGFTGELFF
TRBJ2-5 | . | TRBV5-1 | . | TGCGCCAGCAGCTTGTTGGGGGGTCGGGCTCAAGAGACCCAGTACTTC | CASSLLGGRAQETQYF
TRBJ2-1 | TRBD1 | TRBV2 | . | TGTGCCAGCCGAATAGGGACAGGGATCGATGAGCAGTTCTTC | CASRIGTGIDEQFF
TRBJ1-2 | TRBD1 | TRBV3-1/TRBV3-2 | . | TGTGCCAGCAGCCCAGGACAGGTAGCTAACTATGGCTACACCTTC | CASSPGQVANYGYTF
TRBJ2-6 | TRBD1 | TRBV10-3 | . | TGTGCCATCAGTTCCCTGGGGGGGACAGGGCCGTCTGGGGCCAACGTCCTGACTTTC | CAISSLGGTGPSGANVLTF
TRBJ2-3 | TRBD1 | TRBV5-1 | . | TGCGCCAGCAGCGTTGGGACAGCGACCCTCACAGATACGCAGTATTTT | CASSVGTATLTDTQYF
TRBJ2-5 | TRBD1 | TRBV25-1 | . | TGTGCCAGCAGTGAATATTCAACAGGGGGCAGTGAGACCCAGTACTTC | CASSEYSTGGSETQYF
TRBJ2-7 | TRBD2 | TRBV10-3 | . | TGTGCCATCAGTGAACGGGGGGGTTCCTACGAGCAGTACTTC | CAISERGGSYEQYF
TRBJ2-7 | TRBD2 | TRBV30 | . | TGTGCCTGGAACATAGGACTAGCGGGAGTGACAGGCTACGAGCAGTACTTC | CAWNIGLAGVTGYEQYF
TRBJ1-5 | . | TRBV18 | . | TGTGCCAGCTCACCTCAGGGAGGGAATCAGCCCCAGCATTTT | CASSPQGGNQPQHF
TRBJ2-7 | TRBD1 | TRBV3-1/TRBV3-2 | . | TGTGCCAGCAGCCAAGAAGATGGGTCCGGGACAGCAAATTTCTACGAGCAGTACTTC | CASSQEDGSGTANFYEQYF
TRBJ2-1 | TRBD1 | TRBV5-1 | . | TGCGCCAGCAGCTTGGTTTTCGGACAGGGGGCCGAGCAGTTCTTC | CASSLVFGQGAEQFF
TRBJ2-7 | TRBD1 | TRBV24-1 | . | TGTGCCACCAGCTCGGGACAGGGGGCTTCGCAGTACTTC | CATSSGQGASQYF
TRBJ2-7 | TRBD1 | TRBV27 | . | TGTGCCAGCAGTTTGATAAGGGCAGGGGGCTTCAACGAGCAGTACTTC | CASSLIRAGGFNEQYF
TRBJ2-1 | . | TRBV21-1 | . | TGTGCCAGCAGCAAAGCTCGGAGACAGGGTCATTCCTACAATGAGCAGTTCTTC | CASSKARRQGHSYNEQFF
TRBJ2-5 | TRBD2 | TRBV5-1 | . | TGCGCCAGCAGTGAGACAAAGATAGCGGGGGTGCTCCAAGAGACCCAGTACTTC | CASSETKIAGVLQETQYF
TRBJ2-5 | TRBD1 | TRBV3-1/TRBV3-2 | . | TGTGCCAGCAGCCAAAGACAGGGGTGGCGAAGGGAGACCCAGTACTTC | CASSQRQGWRRETQYF